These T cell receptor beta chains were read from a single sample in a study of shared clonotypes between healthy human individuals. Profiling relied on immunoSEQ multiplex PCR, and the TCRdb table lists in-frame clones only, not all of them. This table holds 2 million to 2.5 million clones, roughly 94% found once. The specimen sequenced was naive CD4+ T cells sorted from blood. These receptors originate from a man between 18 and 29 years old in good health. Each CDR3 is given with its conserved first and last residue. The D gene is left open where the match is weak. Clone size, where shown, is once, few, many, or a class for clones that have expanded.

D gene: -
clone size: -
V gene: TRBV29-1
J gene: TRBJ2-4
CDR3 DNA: TGCAGCGTCGAGGGGGGAGCCAAAAACATTCAGTACTTC
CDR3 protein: CSVEGGAKNIQYF

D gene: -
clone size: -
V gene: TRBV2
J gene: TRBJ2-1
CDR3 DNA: TGTGCCAGCAAAAGCGGAAGCTCCTACAATGAGCAGTTCTTC
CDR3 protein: CASKSGSSYNEQFF

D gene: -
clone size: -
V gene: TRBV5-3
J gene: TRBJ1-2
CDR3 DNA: TGTGCCAGCAGCTTGGCTGGCAGGGATGGATTTGGCTACACCTTC
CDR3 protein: CASSLAGRDGFGYTF

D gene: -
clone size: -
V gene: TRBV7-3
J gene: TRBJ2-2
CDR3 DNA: TGTGCCAGCAGCTTGTACACCGGGGAGCTGTTTTTT
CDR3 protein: CASSLYTGELFF

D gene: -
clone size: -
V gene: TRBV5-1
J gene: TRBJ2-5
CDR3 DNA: TGCGCCAGCAGCGAAACAGGATCCCACGAGACCCAGTACTTC
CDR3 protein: CASSETGSHETQYF

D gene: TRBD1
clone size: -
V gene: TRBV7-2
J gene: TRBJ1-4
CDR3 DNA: TGTGCCAGCAGCCCCGGACAGGGTGGTGAAAAACTGTTTTTT
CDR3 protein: CASSPGQGGEKLFF

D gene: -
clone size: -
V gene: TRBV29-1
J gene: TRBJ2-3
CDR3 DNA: TGCAGCGTTGAAGGCCACGCCAAGACCGGAGATACGCAGTATTTT
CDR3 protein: CSVEGHAKTGDTQYF

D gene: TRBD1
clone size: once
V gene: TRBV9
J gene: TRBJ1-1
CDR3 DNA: TGTGCCAGCAGCGTAGCTTTGGGACAGGAGGGGGGAGCTTTCTTT
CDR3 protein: CASSVALGQEGGAFF

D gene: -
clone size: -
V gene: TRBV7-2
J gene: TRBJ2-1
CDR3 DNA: TGTGCCAGCAGCTTAGCAAGCGGAGGGTACAATGAGCAGTTCTTC
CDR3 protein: CASSLASGGYNEQFF

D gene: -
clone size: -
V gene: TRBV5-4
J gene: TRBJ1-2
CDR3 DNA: TGTGCCAGCAGCCCCGAATTATCTAACTATGGCTACACCTTC
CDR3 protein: CASSPELSNYGYTF

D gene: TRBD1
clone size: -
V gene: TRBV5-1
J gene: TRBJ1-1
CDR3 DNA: TGCGCCAGCAGCTTGGCCGGGGGACAGATATTGAACACTGAAGCTTTCTTT
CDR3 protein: CASSLAGGQILNTEAFF

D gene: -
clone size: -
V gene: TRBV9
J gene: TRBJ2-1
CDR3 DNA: TGTGCCAGCAGCGTTTATAGTAGCGGTTACTACAATGAGCAGTTCTTC
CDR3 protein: CASSVYSSGYYNEQFF

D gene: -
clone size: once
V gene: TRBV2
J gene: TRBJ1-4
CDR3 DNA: TGTGCCAGCAGCCTCAGTGCAACTAATGAAAAACTGTTTTTT
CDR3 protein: CASSLSATNEKLFF

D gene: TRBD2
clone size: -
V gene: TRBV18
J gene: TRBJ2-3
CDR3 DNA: TGTGCCAGCTCACCTCTCGCGGGGGGCCCGACTAGCACAGATACGCAGTATTTT
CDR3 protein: CASSPLAGGPTSTDTQYF

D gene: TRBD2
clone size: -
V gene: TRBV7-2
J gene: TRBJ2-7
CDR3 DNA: TGTGCCAGCAGCCGGGAGGACCGCCTCGAGCAGTACTTC
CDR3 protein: CASSREDRLEQYF

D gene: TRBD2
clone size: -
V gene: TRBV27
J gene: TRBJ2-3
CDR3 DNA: TGTGCCAGCAGTTCCCGGACTAGCGGGAGCACAGATACGCAGTATTTT
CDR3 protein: CASSSRTSGSTDTQYF

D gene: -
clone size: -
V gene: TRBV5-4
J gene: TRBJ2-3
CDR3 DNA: TGTGCCAGCAGCTTGGTCGGGGGTGGTATTCAAGATACGCAGTATTTT
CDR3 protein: CASSLVGGGIQDTQYF

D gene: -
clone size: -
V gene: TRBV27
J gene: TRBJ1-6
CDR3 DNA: TGTGCCAGCAGTCCCGGATCCTATAATTCACCCCTCCACTTT
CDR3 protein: CASSPGSYNSPLHF

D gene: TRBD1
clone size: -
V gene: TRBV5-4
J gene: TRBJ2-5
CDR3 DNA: TGTGCCAGCAGCTTGAACAGGGGCCAAGAGACCCAGTACTTC
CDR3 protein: CASSLNRGQETQYF

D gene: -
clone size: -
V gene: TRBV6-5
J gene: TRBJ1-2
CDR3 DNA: TGTGCCAGCACCCCACTTGGGGGTTCGATCCCGGGCTACACCTTC
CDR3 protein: CASTPLGGSIPGYTF

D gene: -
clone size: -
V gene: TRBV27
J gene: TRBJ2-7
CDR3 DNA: TGTGCCAGCAGCCGAATACCGGGACCCTACGAGCAGTACTTC
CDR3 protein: CASSRIPGPYEQYF

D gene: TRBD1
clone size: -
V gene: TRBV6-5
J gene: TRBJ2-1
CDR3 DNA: TGTGCCAGCAGGAGGGGACAGAAGGTTGTCACTGAGCAGTTCTTC
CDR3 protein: CASRRGQKVVTEQFF

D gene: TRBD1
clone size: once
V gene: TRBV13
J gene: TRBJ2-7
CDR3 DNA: TGTGCCAGCAGCCTTCCGCAGGGGGACTCCTACGAGCAGTACTTC
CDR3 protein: CASSLPQGDSYEQYF

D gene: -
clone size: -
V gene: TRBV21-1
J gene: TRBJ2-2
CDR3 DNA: TGTGCCAGCAGCCCGGCTGGCCGGGGAGTTCTCACCGGGGAGCTGTTTTTT
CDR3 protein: CASSPAGRGVLTGELFF

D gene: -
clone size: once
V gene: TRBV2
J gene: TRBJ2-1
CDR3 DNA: TGTGCCAGCAGTGAGACCGACAGGTGGAAGTTCTTC
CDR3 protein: CASSETDRWKFF

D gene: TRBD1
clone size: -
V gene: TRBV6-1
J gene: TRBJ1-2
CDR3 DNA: TGTGCCAGCAGTGAGGGACAGGGAATTGACGGCTACACCTTC
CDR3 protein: CASSEGQGIDGYTF

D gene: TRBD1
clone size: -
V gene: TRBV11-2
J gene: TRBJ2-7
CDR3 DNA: TGTGCCAGCAGCCGGGACAGGGCGTCCTACGAGCAGTACTTC
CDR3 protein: CASSRDRASYEQYF

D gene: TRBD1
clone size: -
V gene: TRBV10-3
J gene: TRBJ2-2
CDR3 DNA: TGTGCCATCAGTGAAGGGGGCCACGGGGAGCTGTTTTTT
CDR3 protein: CAISEGGHGELFF

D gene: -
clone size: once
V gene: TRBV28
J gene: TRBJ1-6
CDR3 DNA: TGTGCCAGCATCCAGGGGACCTATAATTCACCCCTCCACTTT
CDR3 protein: CASIQGTYNSPLHF

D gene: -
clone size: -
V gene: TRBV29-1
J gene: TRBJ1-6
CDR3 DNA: TGCAGCGTTCGGTTTGGACAGCCCAATTCACCCCTCCACTTT
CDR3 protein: CSVRFGQPNSPLHF

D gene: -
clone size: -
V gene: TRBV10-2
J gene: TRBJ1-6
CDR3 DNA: TGCGCCAGCAGTCCCGGGGAAATACAAGCTTCACCCCTCCACTTT
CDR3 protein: CASSPGEIQASPLHF

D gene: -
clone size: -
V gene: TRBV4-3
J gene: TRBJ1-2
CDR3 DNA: TGCGCCAGCAGCCAAGGCTGGGGGAAGAATGGCTACACCTTC
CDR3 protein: CASSQGWGKNGYTF

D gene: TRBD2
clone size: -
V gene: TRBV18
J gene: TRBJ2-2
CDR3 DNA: TGTGCCAGCTCACCCGGACTAGGGGATAACACCGGGGAGCTGTTTTTT
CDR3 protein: CASSPGLGDNTGELFF

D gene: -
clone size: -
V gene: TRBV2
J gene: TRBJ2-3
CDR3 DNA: TGTGCCAGCAGCGCCTCCGACACGCAGTATTTT
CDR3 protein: CASSASDTQYF

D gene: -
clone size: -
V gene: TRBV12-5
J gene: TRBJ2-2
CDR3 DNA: TGTGCTAGTGGATCGATTGCGCGGGGGAACACCGGGGAGCTGTTTTTT
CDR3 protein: CASGSIARGNTGELFF

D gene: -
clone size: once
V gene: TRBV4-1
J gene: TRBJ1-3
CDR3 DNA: TGCGCCAGCAGCCTTTTACATTTCTCTGGAAACACCATATATTTT
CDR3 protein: CASSLLHFSGNTIYF

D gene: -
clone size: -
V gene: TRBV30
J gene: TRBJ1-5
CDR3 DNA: TGTGCCTGGAGTAGGTTCAAGGTCGATAGCAATCAGCCCCAGCATTTT
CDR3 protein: CAWSRFKVDSNQPQHF

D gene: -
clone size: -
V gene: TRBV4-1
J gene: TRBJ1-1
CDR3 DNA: TGCGCCAGCAGCCAAGAACGGGTGGGTGCTGAAGCTTTCTTT
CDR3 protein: CASSQERVGAEAFF

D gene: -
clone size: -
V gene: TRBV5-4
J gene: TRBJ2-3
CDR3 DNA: TGTGCCAGCAGCTCCCATAGCATGGTTCGTTCGGATACGCAGTATTTT
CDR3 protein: CASSSHSMVRSDTQYF

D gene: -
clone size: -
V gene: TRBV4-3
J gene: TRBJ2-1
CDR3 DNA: TGCGCCAGCAGCCAAGATGGAACGGCGGGTACTACCTACAATGAGCAGTTCTTC
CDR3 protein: CASSQDGTAGTTYNEQFF

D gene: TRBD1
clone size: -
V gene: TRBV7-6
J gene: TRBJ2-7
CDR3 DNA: TGTGCCAGCAGCTTCCTCTCAGGGACAGGGGGCCCCCACGAGCAGTACTTC
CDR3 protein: CASSFLSGTGGPHEQYF

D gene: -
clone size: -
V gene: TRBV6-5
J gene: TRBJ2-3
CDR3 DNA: TGTGCCAGCAGTTACTCGCCTTCTTACACAGATACGCAGTATTTT
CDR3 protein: CASSYSPSYTDTQYF

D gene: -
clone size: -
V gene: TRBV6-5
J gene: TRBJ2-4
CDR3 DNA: TGTGCCAGCAGGGAACAGGGAGGGAACATTCAGTACTTC
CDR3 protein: CASREQGGNIQYF

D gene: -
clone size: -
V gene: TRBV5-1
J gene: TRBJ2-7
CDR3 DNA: TGCGCCAGCAGCTTGTCTAGCGCCCGTTACGAGCAGTACTTC
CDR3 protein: CASSLSSARYEQYF

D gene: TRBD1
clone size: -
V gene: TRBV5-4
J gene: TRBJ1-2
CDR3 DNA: TGTGCCAGCAGCTTGGAACCGGGACAGGGTAACTATGGCTACACCTTC
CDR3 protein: CASSLEPGQGNYGYTF

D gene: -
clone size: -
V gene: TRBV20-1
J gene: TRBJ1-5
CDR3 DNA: TGCAGTGCTAGTGGGGGGGAGCCCCAGCATTTT
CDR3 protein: CSASGGEPQHF

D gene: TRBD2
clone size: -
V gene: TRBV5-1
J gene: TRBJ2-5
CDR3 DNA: TGCGCCAGCAGCTTGGATTTGGGGACTATTGGTTCATACTTC
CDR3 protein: CASSLDLGTIGSYF

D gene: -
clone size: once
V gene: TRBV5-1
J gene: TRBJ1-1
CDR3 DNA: TGCGCCAGCAGCCCCCGGGGGGCTAGGGCTGAAGCTTTCTTT
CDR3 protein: CASSPRGARAEAFF

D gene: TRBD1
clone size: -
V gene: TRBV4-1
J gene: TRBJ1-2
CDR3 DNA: TGCGCCAGCAGCCAAGTGAAGGGCAGACAGGGATACTATGGCTACACCTTC
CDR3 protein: CASSQVKGRQGYYGYTF

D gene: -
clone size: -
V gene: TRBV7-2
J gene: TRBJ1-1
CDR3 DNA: TGTGCCAGCAGGATAGGCGGGGGGTACACTGAAGCTTTCTTT
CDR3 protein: CASRIGGGYTEAFF

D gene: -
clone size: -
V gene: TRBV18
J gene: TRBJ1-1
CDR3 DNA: TGTGCCAGCTCACCGGAAATCCCAGGGAACACTGAAGCTTTCTTT
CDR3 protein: CASSPEIPGNTEAFF

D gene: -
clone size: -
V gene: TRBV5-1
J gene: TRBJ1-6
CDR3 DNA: TGCGCCAGCAGCTCGGGGACGGCAGCTAATTCACCCCTCCACTTT
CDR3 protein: CASSSGTAANSPLHF

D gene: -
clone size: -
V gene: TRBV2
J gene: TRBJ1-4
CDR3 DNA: TGTGCCAGCAGGGGGCCTAATGAAAAACTGTTTTTT
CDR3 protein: CASRGPNEKLFF